This T cell receptor beta chain was identified during a study of monozygotic twins with inflammatory bowel disease. The unique tags termed UMIs, each holding a 6-nucleotide sample barcode, were added by means of template switching. TCRdb reprocessed the 5' RACE reads and reports one entry per CDR3 protein, with no DNA. The data include approximately 400,000 distinct CDR3 sequences; the top ten clones carry roughly 2.5%. For every donor, one blood sample of about 2.5 ml was drawn. Remarks on this clonotype: Its antigen remains unidentified.

The CDR3 extends over 14 amino acids. Per the germline V gene, CDR1 is DFQATT and CDR2 is SNEGSKA (reference sequence). Study findings and constraints: Repertoire similarity was not found to differ between concordant and discordant twins, possibly from limited power. The sharing of clonotypes with others was lower in IBD patients than in healthy twins, especially with disease activity.

The source is a human donor with ulcerative colitis or Crohn's disease, or a healthy co-twin of an affected twin (not recorded which). Sequenced sample: blood. The V call is TRBV20-1, the J call TRBJ2-5; TCRdb names TRBD1, which stays unverified in the absence of DNA. The CDR3 here is CSAQSGAGRKTQYF.